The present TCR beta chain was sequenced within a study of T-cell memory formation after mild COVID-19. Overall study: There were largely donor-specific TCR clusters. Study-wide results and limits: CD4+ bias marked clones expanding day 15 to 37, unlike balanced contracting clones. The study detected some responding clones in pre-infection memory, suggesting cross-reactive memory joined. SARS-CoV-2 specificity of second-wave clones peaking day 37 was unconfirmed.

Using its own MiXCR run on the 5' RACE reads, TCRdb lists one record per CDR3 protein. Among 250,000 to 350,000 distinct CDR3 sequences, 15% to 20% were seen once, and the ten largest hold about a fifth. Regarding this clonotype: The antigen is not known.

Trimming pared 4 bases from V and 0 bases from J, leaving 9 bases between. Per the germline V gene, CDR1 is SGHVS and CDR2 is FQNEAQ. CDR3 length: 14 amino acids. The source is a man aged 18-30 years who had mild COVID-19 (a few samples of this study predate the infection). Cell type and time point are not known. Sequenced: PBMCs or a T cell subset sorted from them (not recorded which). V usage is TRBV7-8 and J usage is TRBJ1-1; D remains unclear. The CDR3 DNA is TGTGCCAGCAGCTCCCGACCTGTGAACACTGAAGCTTTCTTT. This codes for CASSSRPVNTEAFF.